Following are 5 T cell receptor beta chains from one sample sequenced in a study of shared clonotypes between healthy human individuals. The naive CD8 subset, CD45RO-negative cells positively selected for CCR7, excluded terminally differentiated effector memory CD45RA+ cells. Assay used: immunoSEQ multiplex PCR; TCRdb lists only in-frame clones, some missing. Altogether around 700,000 clones are present, approximately 90% being singletons, with the ten largest covering 20% to 25%. Sequencing input: naive CD8+ T cells sorted from blood. These receptor sequences come from a man aged 30 to 45 in good health.

The sample holds a few counts of this clone. V and J are TRBV27 and TRBJ2-2; 9 bases align to TRBD2. Germline values: CDR1 MNHEY, CDR2 SMNVEV (reference sequence). This CDR3 has 15 residues. V lost 5 bases to trimming and J lost 1 base; unmatched junction nucleotides: 2. The CDR3 reads CASSIAGVNTGELFF. The CDR3 DNA reads TGTGCCAGCAGTATAGCGGGGGTGAACACCGGGGAGCTGTTTTTT.

CDR3 DNA sequence: TGTGCCAGTAGTTGGGACAGCCTCCCGCCCCAGCATTTT. Its translation: CASSWDSLPPQHF. This chain connects TRBV19 to TRBJ1-5; 7 bases match TRBD1. This CDR3 comprises 13 residues. The J segment lost 9 bases and the V segment lost 5 bases, leaving 7 bases of the junction unmatched. Per germline, CDR1 LNHDA and CDR2 SQIVND (reference sequence).

This chain uses TRBV13 with TRBJ2-1, with 11 bases aligning to TRBD2. The CDR3 runs 15 residues. Germline CDR1 is PRHDT and CDR2 is FYEKMQ (reference sequence). Germline trimming cut 5 bases from V and 3 bases from J; bases unmatched to any gene: 3. The CDR3: CASSDLAGGYNEQFF. In nucleotides, the CDR3 is TGTGCCAGCAGCGATCTAGCGGGGGGCTACAATGAGCAGTTCTTC.

J is TRBJ2-7 and V is TRBV5-1; D unclear. The CDR3 runs to 14 residues. The V gene lost 4 bases and the J gene lost 4 bases, with 15 bases spanning the gap. Germline lookup yields CDR1 SGHRS and CDR2 YFSETQ. The CDR3 region has the DNA TGCGCCAGCAGCCCCGAAGACCGGATGTACGAGCAGTACTTC. It yields the protein CASSPEDRMYEQYF. Full variable domain (rest looked up from reference TRBV5-1 and TRBJ2-7): KAGVTQTPRYLIKTRGQQVTLSCSPISGHRSVSWYQQTPGQGLQFLFEYFSETQRNKGNFPGRFSGRQFSNSRSEMNVSTLELGDSALYLCASSPEDRMYEQYFGPGTRLTVT.

The chain couples TRBV12-5 to TRBJ2-5; D is ambiguous. This CDR3 comprises 20 residues. The V and J ends lost 3 bases and 0 bases respectively, with 26 bases between them. The germline gives CDR1 LGHNT, CDR2 FRNRAP. The CDR3 DNA reads as TGTGCTAGTGGTTTTGATCTCTCCAGTGAACCGGGTCGGTACCAAGAGACCCAGTACTTC. Its protein product is CASGFDLSSEPGRYQETQYF.